The sequence of this T cell receptor beta chain was determined in a study of CD8+ T cells in alopecia areata. The study, taken as a whole, reports: Scalp and blood samples kept many expanded lesional clones throughout tofacitinib.

With regard to this clone: Its specificity is unknown.

RNA was isolated and reverse transcribed to cDNA, the sequencing template. Some clones are missing from TCRdb's copy, which holds only in-frame ones; the method was immunoSEQ multiplex PCR. The sample has 250,000 to 350,000 clones, around 64% seen once. Trimming shortened V by 7 bases and J by 6 bases, and 19 bases separated the two germline ends. CDR1 and CDR2 from the germline V gene are SNHLY and FYNNEI. The length of the CDR3 is 14 residues. The treatment: oral pan-JAK inhibitor, 5-10 mg twice daily. The source of this sequence is a human donor with alopecia areata. Source: CD4+ T cells sorted from blood, taken at week 52, from a patient treated with tofacitinib. The chain uses TRBV2 and TRBJ2-7; D uncertain. The chain's CDR3 is CASTADTTYSEQYF. CDR3 bases: TGTGCCAGCACCGCCGACACCACCTACTCCGAGCAGTACTTC.